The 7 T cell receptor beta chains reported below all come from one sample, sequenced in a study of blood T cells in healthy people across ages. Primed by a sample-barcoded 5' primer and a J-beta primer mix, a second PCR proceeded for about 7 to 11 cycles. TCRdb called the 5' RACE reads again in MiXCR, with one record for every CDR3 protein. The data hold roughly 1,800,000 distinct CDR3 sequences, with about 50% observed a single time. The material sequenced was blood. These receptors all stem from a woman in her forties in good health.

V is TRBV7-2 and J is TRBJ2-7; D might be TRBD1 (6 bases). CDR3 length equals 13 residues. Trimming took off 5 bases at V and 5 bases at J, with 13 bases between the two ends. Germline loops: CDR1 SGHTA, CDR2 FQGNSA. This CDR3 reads CASSMRDIDEQYF. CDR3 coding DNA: TGTGCCAGCAGCATGAGGGACATCGACGAGCAGTACTTC.

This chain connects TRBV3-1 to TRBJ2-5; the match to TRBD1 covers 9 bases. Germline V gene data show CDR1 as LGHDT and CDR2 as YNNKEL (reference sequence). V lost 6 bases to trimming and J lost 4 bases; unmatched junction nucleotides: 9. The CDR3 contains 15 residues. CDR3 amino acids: CASSRPGTGTETQYF. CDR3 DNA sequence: TGTGCCAGCAGTCGTCCCGGGACAGGGACAGAGACCCAGTACTTC.

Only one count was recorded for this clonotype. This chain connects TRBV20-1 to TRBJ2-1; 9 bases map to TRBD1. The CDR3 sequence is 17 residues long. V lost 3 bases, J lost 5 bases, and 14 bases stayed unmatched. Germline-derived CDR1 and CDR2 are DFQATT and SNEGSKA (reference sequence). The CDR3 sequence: CSASRIGTGNRDNEQFF. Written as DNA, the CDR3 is TGCAGTGCTAGCCGCATCGGGACAGGGAATCGAGACAATGAGCAGTTCTTC.

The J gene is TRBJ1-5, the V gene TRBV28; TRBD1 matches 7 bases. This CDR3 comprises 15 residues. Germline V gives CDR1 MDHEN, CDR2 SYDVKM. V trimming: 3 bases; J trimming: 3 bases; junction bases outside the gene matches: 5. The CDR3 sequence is CASSFMGQLNQPQHF. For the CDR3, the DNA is TGTGCCAGCAGTTTCATGGGACAGCTCAATCAGCCCCAGCATTTT.

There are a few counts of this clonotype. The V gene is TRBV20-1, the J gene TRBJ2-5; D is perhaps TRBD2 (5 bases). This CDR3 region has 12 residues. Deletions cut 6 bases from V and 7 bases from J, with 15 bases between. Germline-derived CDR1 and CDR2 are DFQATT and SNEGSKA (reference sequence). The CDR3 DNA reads TGCAGTGCGGAGGCCCGTTTGAGGACCCAGTACTTC. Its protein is CSAEARLRTQYF.

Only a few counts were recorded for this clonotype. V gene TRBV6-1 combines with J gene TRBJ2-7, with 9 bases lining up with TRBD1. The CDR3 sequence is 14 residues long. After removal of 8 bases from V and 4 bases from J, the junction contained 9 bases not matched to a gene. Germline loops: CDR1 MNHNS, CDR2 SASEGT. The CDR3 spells CASSEPGQGYEQYF. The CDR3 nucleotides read TGTGCCAGCTCAGAGCCGGGACAGGGTTACGAGCAGTACTTC.

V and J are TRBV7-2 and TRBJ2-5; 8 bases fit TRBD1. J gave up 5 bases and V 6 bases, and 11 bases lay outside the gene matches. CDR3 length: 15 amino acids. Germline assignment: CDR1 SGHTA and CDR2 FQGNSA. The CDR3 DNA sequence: TGTGCCAGCAGTTCCGGACAGGGCGGGTGGGAGACCCAGTACTTC. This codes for CASSSGQGGWETQYF.